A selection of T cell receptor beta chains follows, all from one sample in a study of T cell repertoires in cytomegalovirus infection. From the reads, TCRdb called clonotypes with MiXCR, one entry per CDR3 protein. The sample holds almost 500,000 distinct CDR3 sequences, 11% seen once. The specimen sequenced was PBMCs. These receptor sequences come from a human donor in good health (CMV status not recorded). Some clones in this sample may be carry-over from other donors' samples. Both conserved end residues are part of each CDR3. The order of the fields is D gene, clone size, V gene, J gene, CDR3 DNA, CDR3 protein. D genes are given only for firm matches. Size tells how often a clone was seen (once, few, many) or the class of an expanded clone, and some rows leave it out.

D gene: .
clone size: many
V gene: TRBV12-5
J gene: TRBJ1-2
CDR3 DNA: TGTGCTAGTGGTTCAGAGGGGTCCTCTAACTATGGCTACACCTTC
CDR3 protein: CASGSEGSSNYGYTF

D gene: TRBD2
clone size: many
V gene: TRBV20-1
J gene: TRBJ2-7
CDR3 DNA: TGCAGTGCTAGATATCCGGGACTAGCGGCCTACGAGCAGTACTTC
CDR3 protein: CSARYPGLAAYEQYF

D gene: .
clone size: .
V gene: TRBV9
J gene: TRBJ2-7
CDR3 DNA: TGTGCCAGCAGCGCCCGAGGAGCGGAGCAGTACTTC
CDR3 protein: CASSARGAEQYF

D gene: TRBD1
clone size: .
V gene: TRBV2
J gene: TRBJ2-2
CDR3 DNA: TGTGCCAGCGGACGAAACCGGGACAGGGCCGGGGAGCTGTTTTTT
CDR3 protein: CASGRNRDRAGELFF

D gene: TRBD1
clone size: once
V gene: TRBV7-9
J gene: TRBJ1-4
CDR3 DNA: TGTGCCAGCAGCTGGGAGACAGGGGGATATGAAAAACTGTTTTTT
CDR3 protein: CASSWETGGYEKLFF

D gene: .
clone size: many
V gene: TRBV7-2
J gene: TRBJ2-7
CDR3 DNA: TGTGCCAGCAGCCGGCTACAGGGCCTTGGAGGAAAGCAGTACTTC
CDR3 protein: CASSRLQGLGGKQYF

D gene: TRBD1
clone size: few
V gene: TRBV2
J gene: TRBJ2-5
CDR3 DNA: TGTGCCAGCTACCGGGACAGGGGGGAGACCCAGTACTTC
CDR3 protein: CASYRDRGETQYF

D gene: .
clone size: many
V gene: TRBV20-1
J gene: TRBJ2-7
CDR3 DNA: TGCAGTGCTAGAGATACCCACGAGCAGTACTTC
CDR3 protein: CSARDTHEQYF

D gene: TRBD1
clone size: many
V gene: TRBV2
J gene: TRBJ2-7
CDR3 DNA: TGTGCCAGAACCGGGACAGGGGGATACGAGCAGTACTTC
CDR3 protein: CARTGTGGYEQYF

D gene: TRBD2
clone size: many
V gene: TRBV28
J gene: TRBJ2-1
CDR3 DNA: TGTGCCAGCAGTTTATACGGCGGGAGGACTAAAAATGAGCAGTTCTTC
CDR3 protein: CASSLYGGRTKNEQFF

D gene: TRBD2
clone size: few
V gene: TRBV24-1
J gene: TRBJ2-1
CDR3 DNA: TGTGCCACCAGTGAACCAGGCGAGGATATCGGGGGAGGGACGAATGAGCAGTTCTTC
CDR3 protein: CATSEPGEDIGGGTNEQFF

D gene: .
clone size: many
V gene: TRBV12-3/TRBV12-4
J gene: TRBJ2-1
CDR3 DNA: TGTGCCAGCAGCGTGGGGGTTTTCGACCGGGGGCAGTTCTTC
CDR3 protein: CASSVGVFDRGQFF

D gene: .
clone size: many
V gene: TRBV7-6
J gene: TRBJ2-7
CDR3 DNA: TGTGCCAGCAGCTTAGCGGACGAGCAGTACTTC
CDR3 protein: CASSLADEQYF

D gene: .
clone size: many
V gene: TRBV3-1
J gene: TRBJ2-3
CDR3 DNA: TGTGCCAGCAGCCACGCGGGAAGTACAGATACGCAGTATTTT
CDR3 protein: CASSHAGSTDTQYF

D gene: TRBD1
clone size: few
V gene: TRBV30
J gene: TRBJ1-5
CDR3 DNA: TGTGCCTGGAGGGGCGGAGGGGGCGGACAGCCCCAGCATTTT
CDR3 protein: CAWRGGGGGQPQHF

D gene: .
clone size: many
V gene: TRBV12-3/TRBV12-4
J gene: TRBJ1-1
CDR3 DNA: TGTGCCAGCAAGCGGGGGGCGAGCACTGAAGCTTTCTTT
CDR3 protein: CASKRGASTEAFF

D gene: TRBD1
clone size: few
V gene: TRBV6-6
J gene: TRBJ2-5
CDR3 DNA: TGTGCCAGCAGCTTCCTGGACAGGGGCCAAGAGACCCAGTACTTC
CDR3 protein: CASSFLDRGQETQYF

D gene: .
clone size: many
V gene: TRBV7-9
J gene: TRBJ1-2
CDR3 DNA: TGTGCCAGCAGCCAGGACAGTTATGGCTACACCTTC
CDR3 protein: CASSQDSYGYTF

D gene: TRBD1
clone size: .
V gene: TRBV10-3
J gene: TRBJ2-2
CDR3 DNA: TGTGCCATCAGTGACAGGACAGGGAACACCGGGGAGCTGTTTTTT
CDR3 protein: CAISDRTGNTGELFF

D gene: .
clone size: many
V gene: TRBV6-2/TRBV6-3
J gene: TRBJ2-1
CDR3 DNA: TGTGCCACCCGGGGCCTGTACAATGAGCAGTTCTTC
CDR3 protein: CATRGLYNEQFF

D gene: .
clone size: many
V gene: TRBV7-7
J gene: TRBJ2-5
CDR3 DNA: TGTGCCAGCAGCTTATCCCCAACGGGGGAGGAGACCCAGTACTTC
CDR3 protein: CASSLSPTGEETQYF

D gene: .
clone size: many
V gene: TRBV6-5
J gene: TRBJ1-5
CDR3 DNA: TGTGCCAGCACCGCCAAAACAGGGCATCAGCCCCAGCATTTT
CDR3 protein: CASTAKTGHQPQHF

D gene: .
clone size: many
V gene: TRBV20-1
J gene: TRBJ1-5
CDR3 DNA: TGCAGTGCAATCGTCAGGGGTCTCAGCGGAAGCAATCAGCCCCAGCATTTT
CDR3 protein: CSAIVRGLSGSNQPQHF

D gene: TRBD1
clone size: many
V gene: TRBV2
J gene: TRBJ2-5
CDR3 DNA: TGTGCCAGCAGTTCCTGGGACAGGTCGAAAGAGACCCAGTACTTC
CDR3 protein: CASSSWDRSKETQYF

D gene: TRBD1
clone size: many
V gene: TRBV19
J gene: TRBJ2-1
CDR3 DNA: TGTGCCAGTAGCGTCATTCCCAGGGGGCTGCCGTTCTTC
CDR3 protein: CASSVIPRGLPFF

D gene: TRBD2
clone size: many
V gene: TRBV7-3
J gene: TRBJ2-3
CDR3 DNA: TGTGCCAGCAGCCCTAGCGGGAGCACAGATACGCAGTATTTT
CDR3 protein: CASSPSGSTDTQYF

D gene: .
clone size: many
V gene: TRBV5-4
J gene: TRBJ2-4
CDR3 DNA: TGTGCCAGCAGCCCCGGGGCCGGCGTAGCCAAAAACATTCAGTACTTC
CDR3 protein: CASSPGAGVAKNIQYF

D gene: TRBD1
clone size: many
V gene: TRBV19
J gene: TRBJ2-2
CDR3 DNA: TGTGCCGGCCGGGACAGTTCTGTCACCGGGGAGCTGTTTTTT
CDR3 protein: CAGRDSSVTGELFF

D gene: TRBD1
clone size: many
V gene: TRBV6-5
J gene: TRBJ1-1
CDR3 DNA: TGTGCCAGCAGTTACGGGACAGGTGAAGAAGCTTTCTTT
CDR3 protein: CASSYGTGEEAFF

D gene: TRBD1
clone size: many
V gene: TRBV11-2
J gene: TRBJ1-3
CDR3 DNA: TGTGCCAGCAGCCAGGGACAGAACTCTGGAAACACCATATATTTT
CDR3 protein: CASSQGQNSGNTIYF

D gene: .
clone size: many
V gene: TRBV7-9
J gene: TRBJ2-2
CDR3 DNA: TGTGCCAGCAGCTCCCCCATGGCCACCGGGGAGCTGTTTTTT
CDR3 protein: CASSSPMATGELFF

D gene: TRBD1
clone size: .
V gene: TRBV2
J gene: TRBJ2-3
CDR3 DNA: TGTGCCAGCAGGAGGGGGCTTAACACAGATACGCAGTATTTT
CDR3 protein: CASRRGLNTDTQYF

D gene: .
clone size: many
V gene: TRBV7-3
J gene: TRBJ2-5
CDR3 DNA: TGTGCCAGCAGCCAAGAACTGCAAGAGACCCAGTACTTC
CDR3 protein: CASSQELQETQYF

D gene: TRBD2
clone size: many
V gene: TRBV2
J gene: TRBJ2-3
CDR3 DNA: TGTGCCAGCAGTGGGACTAGCGGATTTAGCACAGATACGCAGTATTTT
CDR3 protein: CASSGTSGFSTDTQYF

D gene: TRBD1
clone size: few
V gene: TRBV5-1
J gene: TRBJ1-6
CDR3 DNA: TGCGCCAGCAGCTTACCCGGGACAGACAATTCACCCCTCCACTTT
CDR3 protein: CASSLPGTDNSPLHF

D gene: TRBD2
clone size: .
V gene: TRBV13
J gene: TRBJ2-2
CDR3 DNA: TGTGCCAGCAGCGAGTCGGGGACTAGCAGAAACACCGGGGAGCTGTTTTTT
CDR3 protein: CASSESGTSRNTGELFF

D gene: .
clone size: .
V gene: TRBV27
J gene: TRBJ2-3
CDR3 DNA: TGTGCCAGCAGACATGGCGGGGCGAGCACAGATACGCAGTATTTT
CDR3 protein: CASRHGGASTDTQYF

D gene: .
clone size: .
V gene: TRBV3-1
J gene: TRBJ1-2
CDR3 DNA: TGTGCCAGCAGCCAGACAGAAGAGGACTATGGCTACACCTTC
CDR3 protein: CASSQTEEDYGYTF

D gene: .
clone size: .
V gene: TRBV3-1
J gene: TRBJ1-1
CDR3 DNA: TGTGCCAGCAGCCAAGTACCAGACACTGAAGCTTTCTTT
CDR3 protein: CASSQVPDTEAFF

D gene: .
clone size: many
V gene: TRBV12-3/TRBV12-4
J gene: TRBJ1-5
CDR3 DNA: TGTGCCAGCAGTCGGGCCCCGGGAAATCAGCCCCAGCATTTT
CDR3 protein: CASSRAPGNQPQHF